These 18 T cell receptor beta chains were all obtained from the same sample, sequenced in a study of blood T cell repertoires in COVID-19 (dated by TCRdb to the early 2020s). Library construction relied on the immunoSEQ multiplex PCR assay. Held by TCRdb, this immuneACCESS table contains in-frame sequences only and omits some clones. Under half of the omission traces to an unresolved V gene where checked; the cause of the rest is unknown. This sample gives a few hundred thousand clones in total; around 90% of them show up just once. Jointly, the top ten make up roughly 0.96% of the sample. The sample was peripheral blood. The receptors were gathered from a woman aged 35 to 49 who had recovered from COVID-19.

The chain employs TRBV18 and TRBJ2-2; D gene unclear. Per germline, CDR1 KGHSH and CDR2 LQKENI. Between the trimmed V and J ends, which lost 5 bases and 0 bases, there was a span of 16 bases. This CDR3 is 17 amino acids long. The DNA of the CDR3 is TGTGCCAGCTCAGCCCACGCCGAGGCGGCGAACACCGGGGAGCTGTTTTTT. Translated: CASSAHAEAANTGELFF.

The chain employs TRBV5-1 and TRBJ2-1; TRBD2 agrees at 9 bases. The CDR3 has 12 amino acids. Trimming at V came to 0 bases and at J to 13 bases, leaving 2 bases not matched to a gene. Germline V lookup: CDR1 SGHRS, CDR2 YFSETQ. The CDR3 loop reads CASSLGTSDQFF. CDR3 in DNA: TGCGCCAGCAGCTTGGGGACTAGCGATCAGTTCTTC.

This clone was observed a handful of times. V and J are TRBV19 and TRBJ2-2, with 9 bases matching TRBD2. The CDR3 is 14 residues long. Germline V gives CDR1 LNHDA, CDR2 SQIVND (reference sequence). J was trimmed by 6 bases and V by 9 bases; bases with no gene match: 8. The CDR3 region has the DNA TGTGCCAGCAGGCGGGAGGGAGGGTCCGGGGAGCTGTTTTTT. It specifies CASRREGGSGELFF.

The rearrangement links TRBV9 to TRBJ2-1, with 7 bases lining up with TRBD1. CDR3 length equals 16 residues. The trim removed 2 bases at V and 2 bases at J, leaving 7 bases unmatched. Germline-derived CDR1 and CDR2 are SGDLS and YYNGEE. The CDR3 here is CASSVRQGSPYNEQFF. DNA for the CDR3: TGTGCCAGCAGCGTCCGACAGGGTTCCCCCTACAATGAGCAGTTCTTC.

The rearrangement joins TRBV18 to TRBJ2-5; the match to TRBD2 covers 10 bases. The CDR3 covers 15 residues. Germline values: CDR1 KGHSH, CDR2 LQKENI. J gave up 8 bases and V 5 bases, and 11 bases lay outside the gene matches. In DNA form, the CDR3 reads TGTGCCAGCTCATCCGGACTAGCGGTTCAAGGTACCCAGTACTTC. This sequence encodes CASSSGLAVQGTQYF.

V and J are TRBV6-5 and TRBJ2-6; tentatively, D is TRBD1 (6 bases). V lost 6 bases and J lost 4, with 13 bases in between. The CDR3 has 15 residues. In germline, CDR1 is MNHEY, CDR2 SVGAGI. CDR3 bases: TGTGCCAGCAGCAAAACAGGGCCCGGGGCCAACGTCCTGACTTTC. Translation: CASSKTGPGANVLTF.

The rearrangement joins TRBV19 to TRBJ1-2, with 7 bases matching TRBD1. This CDR3 contains 14 residues. Germline values: CDR1 LNHDA, CDR2 SQIVND (reference sequence). The V gene end was trimmed by 3 bases and the J gene end by 5 bases; junction bases not matched to a gene: 6. This chain's CDR3 is CASSIARDRYGYTF. In DNA form, the CDR3 reads TGTGCCAGTAGTATCGCCCGGGACAGATATGGCTACACCTTC.

V gene TRBV6-6 combines with J gene TRBJ1-1; D not certain. Germline V lookup: CDR1 MNHNY, CDR2 SVGAGI (reference sequence). The CDR3 covers 15 residues. V gave up 5 bases and J gave up 5 bases, with 18 bases separating them. This chain's CDR3 is CASSTLGGVRTEAFF. The CDR3 DNA reads TGTGCCAGCAGTACCCTCGGCGGGGTAAGGACTGAAGCTTTCTTT.

The V and J genes are TRBV5-6 and TRBJ1-4; 9 nucleotides line up with TRBD1. V shed 2 bases and J 5 bases; nucleotides not matched to a gene: 4. Germline V lookup: CDR1 SGHDT, CDR2 YYEEEE. This CDR3 spans 15 amino acids. CDR3 loop: CASSLTTGGNEKLFF. For the CDR3, the DNA is TGTGCCAGCAGCTTAACGACAGGGGGAAATGAAAAACTGTTTTTT.

The V and J genes are TRBV6-1 and TRBJ1-2; 9 bases line up with TRBD1. CDR3 length: 15 amino acids. CDR1 and CDR2 (germline): MNHNS, SASEGT. V lost 0 bases to trimming and J lost 7 bases; unmatched junction nucleotides: 6. CDR3 residues: CASSEAQGAKGGYTF. The CDR3 DNA is TGTGCCAGCAGTGAAGCACAGGGGGCCAAGGGTGGCTACACCTTC.

The V and J genes are TRBV27 and TRBJ1-5; D remains unclear. The germline CDR1 and CDR2 sequences are MNHEY and SMNVEV (reference sequence). This CDR3 is 16 amino acids long. Trimming removed 2 bases from V and 0 bases from J, with 11 bases in between. Here the CDR3 DNA reads TGTGCCAGCAGTTTACGAACAGAAAATAGCAATCAGCCCCAGCATTTT. Translated: CASSLRTENSNQPQHF.

The V and J genes are TRBV5-1 and TRBJ2-2; 8 bases are a match to TRBD2. CDR1 SGHRS and CDR2 YFSETQ come from the germline V gene. The CDR3 runs to 14 residues. With V trimmed by 4 bases and J by 7 bases, 6 bases remained unmatched. This chain's CDR3 is CASSQIAGIGELFF. The CDR3 region has the DNA TGCGCCAGCAGCCAAATAGCGGGAATCGGGGAGCTGTTTTTT. Using reference TRBV5-1 and TRBJ2-2 for the parts outside the CDR3, the full variable domain is KAGVTQTPRYLIKTRGQQVTLSCSPISGHRSVSWYQQTPGQGLQFLFEYFSETQRNKGNFPGRFSGRQFSNSRSEMNVSTLELGDSALYLCASSQIAGIGELFFGEGSRLTVL.

The chain is built from TRBV11-3 and TRBJ2-3; D not certain. CDR1 and CDR2 (germline): SGHNT, YENEEA. Trimming removed 5 bases at V and 6 bases at J, with 6 bases between. The CDR3 is 11 residues long. CDR3 nucleotide sequence: TGTGCCAGCAGCCCGCAGGATACGCAGTATTTT. The encoded protein is CASSPQDTQYF.

The CDR3 bases are TGTGCCAGCAGCCGCAGACTAGCGGGAAACGGCGAGCAGTACTTC. This codes for CASSRRLAGNGEQYF. The chain links TRBV3-1 (or the pseudogene TRBV3-2) to TRBJ2-7; 11 nucleotides match TRBD2. The V gene end was trimmed by 4 bases and the J gene end by 6 bases; junction bases not matched to a gene: 8. Per germline, CDR1 LGHDT and CDR2 YNNKEL (reference sequence). The CDR3 has 15 residues.

A word on this clone: The junction does not match germline at one end; this may be a read error. The rearrangement uses TRBV7-9 and TRBJ2-3, with TRBD2 matching 8 bases. Germline CDR1 SEHNR, CDR2 FQNEAQ (reference sequence). CDR3 size: 12 residues. The CDR3 sequence: CATSGSFDTQYF. Here the CDR3 DNA reads TGTGCCACCAGCGGGAGCTTCGATACGCAGTATTTT. The complete variable domain, with remaining parts taken from reference TRBV7-9 and TRBJ2-3, reads DTGVSQNPRHKITKRGQNVTFRCDPISEHNRLYWYRQTLGQGPEFLTYFQNEAQLEKSRLLSDRFSAERPKGSFSTLEIQRTEQGDSAMYLCATSGSFDTQYFGPGTRLTVL.

The chain uses TRBV19 and TRBJ1-1; D is unresolved. CDR3 size: 12 residues. The germline gives CDR1 LNHDA, CDR2 SQIVND (reference sequence). V was shortened by 6 bases and J by 4 bases, with 9 bases between the two germline ends. The CDR3 nucleotides are TGTGCCAGTAGCCACGGAGGCACTGAAGCTTTCTTT. This gives the protein CASSHGGTEAFF. The variable domain in full, completed from reference TRBV19 and TRBJ1-1, reads DGGITQSPKYLFRKEGQNVTLSCEQNLNHDAMYWYRQDPGQGLRLIYYSQIVNDFQKGDIAEGYSVSREKKESFPLTVTSAQKNPTAFYLCASSHGGTEAFFGQGTRLTVV.

In nucleotides, the CDR3 is TGTGCCAGCAAATTGTTACAGAACACTGAAGCTTTCTTT. Translation gives CASKLLQNTEAFF. This chain uses TRBV3-1 (or the pseudogene TRBV3-2) with TRBJ1-1; D gene uncertain. Trimming cost V 7 bases and J 1 base, with 10 bases left between them. The CDR3 has 13 amino acids. Germline V lookup: CDR1 LGHDT, CDR2 YNNKEL (reference sequence).

The rearrangement uses TRBV3-1 (or the pseudogene TRBV3-2) and TRBJ2-5; D is perhaps TRBD1 (6 bases). Germline-derived CDR1 and CDR2 are LGHDT and YNNKEL (reference sequence). CDR3 size: 13 residues. V was trimmed by 1 base and J by 4 bases, leaving 7 bases between them. The chain's CDR3 is CASSQVQGETQYF. The CDR3 nucleotides read TGTGCCAGCAGCCAAGTACAGGGAGAGACCCAGTACTTC.